Shown below are 15 T cell receptor beta chains from a single sample sequenced in a study of CD8 T cells in Susac syndrome. When the RNA was reverse transcribed, random hexamers were used with an input of about 0.5 to 1 ug. TCRdb reanalysed the immunoSEQ multiplex PCR reads using MiXCR and keeps one entry per CDR3 protein. Altogether around 23,000 distinct CDR3 sequences are present, approximately 92% being singletons, with the ten largest covering 0.55% to 0.8%. Sequences were obtained from CD8+ T cells from PBMCs. Every receptor here comes from a human donor with Susac syndrome.

This chain links TRBV3-1 with TRBJ2-1; 10 positions match TRBD1. CDR1 is LGHDT, CDR2 YNNKEL, per germline (reference sequence). After removal of 0 bases from V and 2 bases from J, the junction contained 4 bases not matched to a gene. CDR3 length: 17 residues. The CDR3 is CASSQDAGTGAYNEQFF. CDR3 nucleotides: TGTGCCAGCAGCCAAGATGCCGGGACAGGGGCCTACAATGAGCAGTTCTTC.

This chain joins TRBV27 and TRBJ2-2; perhaps TRBD2 as D (6 bases). CDR1 and CDR2 from the germline V gene are MNHEY and SMNVEV (reference sequence). With 6 bases removed from V and 4 bases from J, the gap between germline ends came to 21 bases. The CDR3 covers 17 residues. DNA for the CDR3: TGTGCCAGCAGCCACTCTACGGGGGAGAGGGTCACCGGGGAGCTGTTTTTT. Protein sequence: CASSHSTGERVTGELFF.

V is TRBV3-1 and J is TRBJ2-1, with 12 bases identical to TRBD2. The V gene end was trimmed by 0 bases and the J gene end by 4 bases; junction bases not matched to a gene: 7. There are 18 residues in the CDR3. Germline loops: CDR1 LGHDT, CDR2 YNNKEL (reference sequence). The CDR3, as DNA: TGTGCCAGCAGCCAAGATTTCCGGCTAGCGGGGGGGTACAATGAGCAGTTCTTC. It specifies CASSQDFRLAGGYNEQFF.

CDR3 DNA: TGTGCCAGCTGTTGGACAGGTTTCGACTATGGCTACACCTTC. The encoded protein is CASCWTGFDYGYTF. V usage is TRBV6-2 or TRBV6-3 and J usage is TRBJ1-2; 7 bases align to TRBD1. The germline V gene has CDR1 MNHEY and CDR2 SVGEGT. With V trimmed by 8 bases and J by 3 bases, 9 bases remained unmatched. CDR3 length: 14 amino acids.

The rearrangement links TRBV7-3 to TRBJ2-7; TRBD1 aligns across 7 bases. The CDR3 length is 13 residues. Germline V gives CDR1 SGHTA, CDR2 FQGTGA. The J segment lost 3 bases and the V segment lost 3 bases, leaving 2 bases of the junction unmatched. Written as DNA, the CDR3 is TGTGCCAGCAGCTTGACAGGGAACTACGAGCAGTACTTC. It is translated as CASSLTGNYEQYF. The full variable domain, in which reference TRBV7-3 and TRBJ2-7 provide the parts outside the CDR3, is GAGVSQTPSNKVTEKGKYVELRCDPISGHTALYWYRQSLGQGPEFLIYFQGTGAADDSGLPNDRFFAVRPEGSVSTLKIQRTERGDSAVYLCASSLTGNYEQYFGPGTRLTVT.

The chain recombines TRBV5-1 with TRBJ1-5; D not resolved. With 0 bases removed from V and 3 bases from J, the gap between germline ends came to 10 bases. Germline V gene data show CDR1 as SGHRS and CDR2 as YFSETQ. The CDR3 has 15 amino acids. The DNA for the CDR3 is TGCGCCAGCAGCTTGGGGGAGGCGGACAATCAGCCCCAGCATTTT. Protein: CASSLGEADNQPQHF.

The count of this clonotype is one. The rearrangement links TRBV29-1 to TRBJ1-1, with D possibly being TRBD1 (5 bases). In germline, CDR1 is SQVTM, CDR2 ANQGSEA. This CDR3 region has 15 residues. Trimming removed 7 bases at V and 3 bases at J, with 21 bases between. The DNA for the CDR3 is TGCAGCGCTGTACTCGGGACTTCCAGCGACACTGAAGCTTTCTTT. Translating gives CSAVLGTSSDTEAFF.

The genes are TRBV6-2 or TRBV6-3 and TRBJ1-1, with D hard to call. The CDR3 contains 18 residues. CDR1 is MNHEY and CDR2 is SVGEGT in the germline V gene. Trimming left V 5 bases short and J 0 bases short, with 22 bases between. For the CDR3, the DNA is TGTGCCAGCAGTCCTCAACAGCTACCTCCTTTCATGAACACTGAAGCTTTCTTT. Translated, it gives CASSPQQLPPFMNTEAFF.

The chain combines TRBV19 with TRBJ1-5, with a tentative D call TRBD1 (6 bases). The CDR3 totals 13 residues. Germline-derived CDR1 and CDR2 are LNHDA and SQIVND (reference sequence). V was pared by 3 bases and J by 6 bases, with 9 bases between. The CDR3 sequence is CASSIGGLQPQHF. The CDR3 DNA is TGTGCCAGTAGTATCGGGGGGCTTCAGCCCCAGCATTTT.

This clonotype has just one count. The genes are TRBV6-5 and TRBJ1-5; D is uncertain. The CDR3 spans 15 residues. V lost 2 bases to trimming and J lost 0 bases, with 8 bases between them. The germline CDR1 and CDR2 sequences are MNHEY and SVGAGI. CDR3 coding DNA: TGTGCCAGCAGTTACGTAGGAAATAGCAATCAGCCCCAGCATTTT. Encoded protein: CASSYVGNSNQPQHF.

V usage is TRBV4-1 and J usage is TRBJ1-6; the D gene is possibly TRBD1 (5 bases). Trimming pared 6 bases from V and 10 bases from J, leaving 16 bases between. Per the germline V gene, CDR1 is MGHRA and CDR2 is YSYEKL. This CDR3 has 14 residues. As DNA, the CDR3 is TGCGCCAGCAGGGGGTCGACAGATCGGTCACCCCTCCACTTT. This gives the protein CASRGSTDRSPLHF.

Points on this clonotype: One end of the junction varies from germline; a read error may be responsible. The chain recombines TRBV24-1 with TRBJ2-3, with D unclear. The CDR3 loop spans 12 amino acids. The germline gives CDR1 KGHDR, CDR2 SFDVKD. The chain's CDR3 is CATRDFADTQYF. The DNA of the CDR3 is TGTGCCACCAGGGATTTCGCAGATACGCAGTATTTT.

This sequence joins TRBV28 and TRBJ2-7; D tentatively reads TRBD1 or TRBD2 (5 bases each). The CDR3 runs 16 residues. CDR1 MDHEN and CDR2 SYDVKM come from the germline V gene. Trimming took 5 bases from V and 1 from J, leaving 18 bases between them. CDR3 in DNA: TGTGCCAGCAGTCTCCTTTCGGGGCAGGATTCCTACGAGCAGTACTTC. It encodes CASSLLSGQDSYEQYF. The full variable domain, completed using reference TRBV28 and TRBJ2-7, is DVKVTQSSRYLVKRTGEKVFLECVQDMDHENMFWYRQDPGLGLRLIYFSYDVKMKEKGDIPEGYSVSREKKERFSLILESASTNQTSMYLCASSLLSGQDSYEQYFGPGTRLTVT.

The CDR3 DNA reads as TGTGCCAGCAGAGGGGCCCCCTACGAGCAGTACTTC. Translated, it gives CASRGAPYEQYF. The gene calls are TRBV2 and TRBJ2-7; maybe TRBD1 (5 bases). CDR1 and CDR2 (germline): SNHLY, FYNNEI. Trimming pared 6 bases from V and 2 bases from J, leaving 8 bases between. The CDR3 sequence is 12 residues long.

V gene TRBV7-9 combines with J gene TRBJ2-1; D uncertain. Deletions cut 4 bases from V and 5 bases from J, with 6 bases between. The CDR3 has 12 amino acids. Germline CDR1 SEHNR, CDR2 FQNEAQ (reference sequence). The CDR3 here is CASSSGDNEQFF. The DNA for the CDR3 is TGTGCCAGCAGCTCTGGGGACAATGAGCAGTTCTTC.